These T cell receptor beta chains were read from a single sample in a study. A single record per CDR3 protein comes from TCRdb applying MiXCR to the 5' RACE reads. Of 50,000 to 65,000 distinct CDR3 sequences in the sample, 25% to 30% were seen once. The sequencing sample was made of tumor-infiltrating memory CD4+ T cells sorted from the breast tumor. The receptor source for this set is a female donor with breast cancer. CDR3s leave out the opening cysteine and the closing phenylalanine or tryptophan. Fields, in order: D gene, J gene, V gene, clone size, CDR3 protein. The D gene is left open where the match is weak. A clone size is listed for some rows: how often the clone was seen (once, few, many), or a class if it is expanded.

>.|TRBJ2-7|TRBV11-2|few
ASSLGPFGEQY
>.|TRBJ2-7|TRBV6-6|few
ASSSPLLLRFEQY
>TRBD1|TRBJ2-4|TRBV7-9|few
ASSLSYGQGVGNIQY
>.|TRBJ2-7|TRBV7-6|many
ASSLTTRAEQY
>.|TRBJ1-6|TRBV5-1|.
ASSLRSSYNTPLH
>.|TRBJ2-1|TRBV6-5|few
ASSYPPLEAEQF
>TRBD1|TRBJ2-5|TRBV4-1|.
ASSLQGWETQY
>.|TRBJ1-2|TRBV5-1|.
ASSLGTASSNYGYT
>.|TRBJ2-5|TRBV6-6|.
ASSYSTSRETQY
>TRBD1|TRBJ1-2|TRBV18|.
ASSRFSGTGDGYT
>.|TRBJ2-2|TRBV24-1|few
ATAGDRYTGELF
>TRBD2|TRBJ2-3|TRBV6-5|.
ASSYTWTSGGTDTQY
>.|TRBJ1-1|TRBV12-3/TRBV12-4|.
ASTSTVNTEAF
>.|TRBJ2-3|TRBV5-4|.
ASSLDRSTDTQY
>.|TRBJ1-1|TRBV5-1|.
ASSLEESGTEAF
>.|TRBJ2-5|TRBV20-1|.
SARRREILQETQY
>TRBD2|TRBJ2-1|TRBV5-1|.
ASSVEPGGRQF
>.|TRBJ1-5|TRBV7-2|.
ASSLDREQPQH
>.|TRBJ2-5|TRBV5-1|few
ASSPLGGLETQY
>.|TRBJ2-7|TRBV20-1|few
SASKGGATYEQY
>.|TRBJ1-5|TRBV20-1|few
SARVGMFRRSEGQPQH